One sample yielded the 2 T cell receptor beta chains listed below, sequenced in a study of siplizumab effects on memory and regulatory T cells. The assay was immunoSEQ multiplex PCR, and TCRdb's table has in-frame clones only and misses some. The data contain 90,000 to 95,000 clones, about 96% of them singletons. The sample was naive CD4+ T cells sorted from blood. These receptors were taken from a human donor in good health.

The V and J genes are TRBV7-2 and TRBJ2-1; D remains unclear. V was clipped by 0 bases and J by 6 bases, with 6 bases between them. The CDR3 sequence is 13 residues long. Germline CDR1 SGHTA, CDR2 FQGNSA. The CDR3 coding sequence is TGTGCCAGCAGCTTAGCGGACCGCAATGAGCAGTTCTTC. Protein sequence: CASSLADRNEQFF. Complete variable domain (other parts from reference TRBV7-2 and TRBJ2-1): GAGVSQSPSNKVTEKGKDVELRCDPISGHTALYWYRQSLGQGLEFLIYFQGNSAPDKSGLPSDRFSAERTGGSVSTLTIQRTQQEDSAVYLCASSLADRNEQFFGPGTRLTVL.

This clone has a single count. The chain is built from TRBV5-4 and TRBJ1-1; no reliable D call. V was pared by 4 bases and J by 0 bases, with 13 bases between. The CDR3 sequence is 15 residues long. CDR1 and CDR2 (germline): SGHNT, YYREEE (reference sequence). Here the CDR3 reads CASSPPKLMNTEAFF. The CDR3 bases are TGTGCCAGCAGCCCCCCCAAGCTGATGAACACTGAAGCTTTCTTT.